The sequence of this TCR beta chain was determined in a study of CD8 T cells in Susac syndrome. The CDR3 runs 16 residues. The V gene lost 5 bases and the J gene lost 2 bases, with 17 bases spanning the gap. Germline V CDR1 and CDR2: SGHTA, FQGNSA. An amount of RNA that ranged from roughly 0.45 to 1 ug was reverse transcribed with random hexamers. From the immunoSEQ multiplex PCR reads, TCRdb called clonotypes with MiXCR, one entry per CDR3 protein. The data contain some 120,000 distinct CDR3 sequences, 94% of them singletons. This chain connects TRBV7-2 to TRBJ2-3, with D unresolved. The source of this sequence is a human donor in good health. Sequenced input: CD4+ T cells from PBMCs. The CDR3 sequence: CASSTFRNYFTDTQYF. In DNA, the CDR3 is TGTGCCAGCAGCACCTTCAGGAATTACTTCACAGATACGCAGTATTTT.